This record looks at one TCR beta chain sequence and its context. The target antigen is unknown. The length of the CDR3 is 14 residues. Trimming took 6 bases from V and 2 from J; bases not matched to a gene: 6. Per the germline V gene, CDR1 is DFQATT and CDR2 is SNEGSKA (reference sequence). Regions amplified from RNA transcripts were the TCR beta CDR3 regions. The HTBI primer set served for first-round RT-PCR of the TCR CDR3. TCRdb reanalysed the multiplex PCR reads using MiXCR and keeps one entry per CDR3 protein. Here the sample spans under 350,000 distinct CDR3 sequences, around 20% being singletons. This sample was included in a study of T cells in Graves' hyperthyroidism and ophthalmopathy. Findings and caveats of the study: Within blood appeared most thyroid clonotypes that had expanded above 0.001.

Stable Graves' hyperthyroidism meant no ophthalmopathy progression within 18 months. This receptor was obtained from a woman in her forties or fifties with Graves' hyperthyroidism. The chain uses TRBV20-1 and TRBJ2-1; 8 bases line up with TRBD2. The sample was blood. Written as DNA, the CDR3 is TGCAGTGCCATTAGCGGGGTCGCCTACAATGAGCAGTTCTTC. It yields the protein CSAISGVAYNEQFF.